This paragraph reports one T cell receptor (beta chain). Which antigen it targets is not known. Within one base of it there is no much larger clone, and no base qualities were kept. The CDR3 covers 16 residues, taking in both the cysteine and the phenylalanine. The kept DNA is CDR3 alone, 48 bases in frame from the first base. CDR1 and CDR2 are drawn from the germline V gene: SGHNT, YENEEA. V is trimmed back by 4 bases and J by 5 bases, and the junction contains 10 bases that no gene match accounts for. The data are from a study of control samples from healthy donors and cancer patients (dated by TCRdb to 2018 to 2020). The method was the immunoSEQ multiplex PCR assay. TCRdb's version of the immuneACCESS table is confined to in-frame rearrangements and falls short of the full clone set. An unresolved V gene accounts for under half of the shortfall where checked; the remainder is of unknown origin. In this sample the table shows 150,000 to 200,000 clones, about nine tenths of which occur a single time. The ten largest account for more than 1.3% of the sample.

The chain uses TRBV11-3 and TRBJ2-5; 10 of the junction bases match TRBD2. Material: blood. The sequence came from a woman under 40 in good health. CDR3 region: CASSSPATLAGETQYF. The DNA sequence follows: TGTGCCAGCAGCTCCCCTGCCACACTAGCGGGGGAGACCCAGTACTTC.